The 13 T cell receptor beta chains below come from one sample, sequenced in a study of CD8 T cells in Susac syndrome. Reverse transcription used roughly 0.45 to 1 ug RNA and random hexamers. TCRdb re-called the immunoSEQ multiplex PCR reads with MiXCR, one entry per CDR3 protein. Among about 300,000 distinct CDR3 sequences listed, about 89% were seen once. Sequencing was done on a sample of CD8+ T cells from PBMCs. The source of these receptors is a human donor with multiple sclerosis.

V is TRBV24-1 and J is TRBJ2-1; TRBD1 matches at 10 bases. The V gene end was trimmed by 2 bases and the J gene end by 0 bases; junction bases not matched to a gene: 9. Germline lookup yields CDR1 KGHDR and CDR2 SFDVKD. The CDR3 has 19 amino acids. In nucleotides, the CDR3 is TGTGCCACCAGTGATTGGGCCTCGGGACAGGGGACCTCCTACAATGAGCAGTTCTTC. It specifies CATSDWASGQGTSYNEQFF.

This clonotype was observed a single time. The chain employs TRBV2 and TRBJ1-1; D perhaps matches TRBD1 (5 bases). Germline V CDR1 and CDR2: SNHLY, FYNNEI. Deletions cut 8 bases from V and 1 base from J, with 11 bases between. The CDR3 contains 13 residues. The DNA for the CDR3 is TGTGCCAGCGGAGCGGGACCGAACACTGAAGCTTTCTTT. As protein: CASGAGPNTEAFF.

The genes are TRBV19 and TRBJ1-5; the match to TRBD1 covers 8 bases. Germline trimming cut 9 bases from V and 4 bases from J; bases unmatched to any gene: 2. Germline V lookup: CDR1 LNHDA, CDR2 SQIVND (reference sequence). The CDR3 runs to 12 residues. This CDR3 is CASDRGNQPQHF. The CDR3 DNA is TGTGCCAGCGACAGGGGTAATCAGCCCCAGCATTTT.

The rearrangement uses TRBV7-9 and TRBJ2-3, with D unclear. CDR1 is SEHNR, CDR2 FQNEAQ, per germline (reference sequence). The CDR3 has 15 amino acids. V lost 6 bases and J 0 bases, leaving 13 bases between the germline ends. Written as DNA, the CDR3 is TGTGCCAGCAGTCGGTCAGAGGCCAGCACAGATACGCAGTATTTT. Its protein product is CASSRSEASTDTQYF.

V is TRBV5-1 and J is TRBJ2-1; 7 nucleotides agree with TRBD1. The junction had 10 bases not matched to a gene; V was cut back by 5 bases and J by 8 bases. CDR1 is SGHRS and CDR2 is YFSETQ in the germline V gene. This CDR3 region has 14 residues. CDR3 region: CASSPGTDSDEQFF. Written as DNA, the CDR3 is TGCGCCAGCAGTCCCGGGACAGACAGCGATGAGCAGTTCTTC.

The chain employs TRBV13 and TRBJ1-1; D possibly corresponds to TRBD1 (5 bases). CDR1 PRHDT and CDR2 FYEKMQ come from the germline V gene (reference sequence). The V end lost 5 bases, the J end lost 6 bases, and 19 bases lay between the germline ends. The CDR3 runs to 15 residues. The CDR3 is CASSPGHSNWPEAFF. The CDR3 DNA follows: TGTGCCAGCAGCCCAGGACACTCTAATTGGCCTGAAGCTTTCTTT.

The chain is built from TRBV7-2 and TRBJ2-1; 10 nucleotides agree with TRBD2. Trimming at V came to 3 bases and at J to 7 bases, leaving 3 bases not matched to a gene. The CDR3 sequence is 14 residues long. Germline CDR1 SGHTA, CDR2 FQGNSA. DNA for the CDR3: TGTGCCAGCAGCTTTGCAGCGGGAGGGAATGAGCAGTTCTTC. Its protein is CASSFAAGGNEQFF.

The V and J genes are TRBV6-2 or TRBV6-3 and TRBJ2-2; no firm D call. The CDR3 covers 14 residues. The V and J ends lost 6 bases and 1 base respectively, with 9 bases between them. Germline V gene data show CDR1 as MNHEY and CDR2 as SVGEGT. The CDR3 region has the DNA TGTGCCAGCAGGGAATGGATGAACACCGGGGAGCTGTTTTTT. Protein product: CASREWMNTGELFF.

The genes are TRBV29-1 and TRBJ2-3; 9 positions agree with TRBD2. V was clipped by 6 bases and J by 6 bases; unmatched bases: 10. Germline V lookup: CDR1 SQVTM, CDR2 ANQGSEA. CDR3 length equals 14 residues. CDR3 sequence (DNA): TGCAGCGTGGTGACTAGCGGCCTTGGGGATACGCAGTATTTT. Residues: CSVVTSGLGDTQYF.

The rearrangement links TRBV30 to TRBJ2-7; D may be TRBD1 (7 bases). The V gene's germline CDR1 is GTSNPN and CDR2 SVGIG (reference sequence). This CDR3 is 13 amino acids long. With 6 bases removed from V and 2 bases from J, the gap between germline ends came to 14 bases. CDR3 loop: CACRGTVTYEQYF. In DNA, the CDR3 is TGTGCCTGCCGCGGGACAGTTACCTACGAGCAGTACTTC.

V usage is TRBV30 and J usage is TRBJ2-1; D is unresolved. The CDR3 sequence is 12 residues long. From germline, CDR1 is GTSNPN and CDR2 SVGIG (reference sequence). V dropped 2 bases and J dropped 8 bases, with 10 bases sitting between them. The CDR3 loop is CAWSMGSDEQFF. Written as DNA, the CDR3 is TGTGCCTGGAGTATGGGATCCGATGAGCAGTTCTTC.

The chain uses TRBV20-1 and TRBJ2-7; 11 positions agree with TRBD2. Per the germline V gene, CDR1 is DFQATT and CDR2 is SNEGSKA (reference sequence). V lost 0 bases and J lost 0; bases outside the gene matches: 4. The CDR3 covers 16 residues. The chain's CDR3 is CSARDTSGGHSYEQYF. The CDR3 DNA sequence: TGCAGTGCTAGAGACACTAGCGGGGGCCACTCCTACGAGCAGTACTTC.

The chain uses TRBV28 and TRBJ2-3, with 11 bases identical to TRBD2. The CDR3 has 17 amino acids. With 5 bases clipped from V and 2 bases from J, the junction kept 9 bases outside the gene matches. Germline V gives CDR1 MDHEN, CDR2 SYDVKM. DNA for the CDR3: TGTGCCAGCAGTCCGGGACTAGCGGTTAAGAACACAGATACGCAGTATTTT. It encodes CASSPGLAVKNTDTQYF.